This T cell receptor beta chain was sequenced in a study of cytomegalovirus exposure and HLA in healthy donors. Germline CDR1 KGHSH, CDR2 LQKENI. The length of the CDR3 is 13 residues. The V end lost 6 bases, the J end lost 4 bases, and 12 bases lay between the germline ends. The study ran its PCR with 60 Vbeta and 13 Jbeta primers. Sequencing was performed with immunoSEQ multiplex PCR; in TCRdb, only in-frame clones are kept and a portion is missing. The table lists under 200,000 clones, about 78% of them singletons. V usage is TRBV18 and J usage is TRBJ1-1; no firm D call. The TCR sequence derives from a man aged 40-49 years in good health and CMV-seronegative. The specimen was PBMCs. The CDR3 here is CASSLVTATEAFF. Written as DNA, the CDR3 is TGTGCCAGCTCCCTTGTAACTGCCACTGAAGCTTTCTTT. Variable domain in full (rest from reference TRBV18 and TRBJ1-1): NAGVMQNPRHLVRRRGQEARLRCSPMKGHSHVYWYRQLPEEGLKFMVYLQKENIIDESGMPKERFSAEFPKEGPSILRIQQVVRGDSAAYFCASSLVTATEAFFGQGTRLTVV.